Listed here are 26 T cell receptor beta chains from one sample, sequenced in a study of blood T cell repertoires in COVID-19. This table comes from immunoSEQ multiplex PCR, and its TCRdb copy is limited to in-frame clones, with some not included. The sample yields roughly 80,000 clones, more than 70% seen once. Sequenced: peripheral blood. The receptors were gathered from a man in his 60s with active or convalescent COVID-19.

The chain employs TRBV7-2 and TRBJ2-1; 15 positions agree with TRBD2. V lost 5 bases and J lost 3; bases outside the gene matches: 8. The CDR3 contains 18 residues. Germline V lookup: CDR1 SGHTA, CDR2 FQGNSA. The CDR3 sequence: CASSPRTSGGVFYNEQFF. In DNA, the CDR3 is TGTGCCAGCAGCCCGAGGACTAGCGGGGGGGTATTCTACAATGAGCAGTTCTTC.

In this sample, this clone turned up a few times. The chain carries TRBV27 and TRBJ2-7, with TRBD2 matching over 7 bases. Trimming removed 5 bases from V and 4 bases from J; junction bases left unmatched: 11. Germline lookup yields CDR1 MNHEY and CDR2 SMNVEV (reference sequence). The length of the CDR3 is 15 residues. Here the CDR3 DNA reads TGTGCCAGCAGTGTTACACCGGGACTAACATACGAGCAGTACTTC. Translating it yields CASSVTPGLTYEQYF.

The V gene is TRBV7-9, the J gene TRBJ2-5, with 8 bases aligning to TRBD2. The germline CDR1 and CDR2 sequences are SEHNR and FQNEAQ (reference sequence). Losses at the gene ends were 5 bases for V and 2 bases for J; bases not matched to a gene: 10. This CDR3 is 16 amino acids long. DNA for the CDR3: TGTGCCAGCAGCCCAGGGGCTAGCGGGTTACAAGAGACCCAGTACTTC. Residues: CASSPGASGLQETQYF.

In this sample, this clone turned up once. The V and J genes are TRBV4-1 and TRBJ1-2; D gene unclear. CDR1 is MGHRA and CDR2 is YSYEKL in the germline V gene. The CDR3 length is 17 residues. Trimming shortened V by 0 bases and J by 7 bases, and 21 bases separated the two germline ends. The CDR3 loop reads CASSQDSPPSRVAGYTF. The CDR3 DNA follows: TGCGCCAGCAGCCAAGATAGTCCGCCATCCCGGGTTGCTGGCTACACCTTC.

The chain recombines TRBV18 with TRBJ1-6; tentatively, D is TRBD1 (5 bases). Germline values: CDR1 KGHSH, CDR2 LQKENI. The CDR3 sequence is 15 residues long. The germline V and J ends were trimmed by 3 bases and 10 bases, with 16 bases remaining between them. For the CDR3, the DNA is TGTGCCAGCTCACCTCTAGCCCCGGGGGACTCACCCCTCCACTTT. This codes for CASSPLAPGDSPLHF.

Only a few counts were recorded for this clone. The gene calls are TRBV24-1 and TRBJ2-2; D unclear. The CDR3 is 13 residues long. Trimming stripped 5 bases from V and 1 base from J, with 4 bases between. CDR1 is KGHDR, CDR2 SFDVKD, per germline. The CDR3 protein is CATSGQNTGELFF. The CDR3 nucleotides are TGTGCCACCAGTGGGCAGAACACCGGGGAGCTGTTTTTT.

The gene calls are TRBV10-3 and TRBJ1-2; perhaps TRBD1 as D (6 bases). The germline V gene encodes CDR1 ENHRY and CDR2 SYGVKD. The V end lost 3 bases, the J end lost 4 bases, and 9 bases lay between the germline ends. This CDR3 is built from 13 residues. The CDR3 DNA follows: TGTGCCATCAGTGACAGGGACACCTATGGCTACACCTTC. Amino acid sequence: CAISDRDTYGYTF.

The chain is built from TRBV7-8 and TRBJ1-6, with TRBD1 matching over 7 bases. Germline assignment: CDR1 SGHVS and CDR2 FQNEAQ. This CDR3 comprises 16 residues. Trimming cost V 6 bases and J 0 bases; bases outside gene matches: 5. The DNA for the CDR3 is TGTGCCAGCAGTCTTCGGGACAGCTCCTATAATTCACCCCTCCACTTT. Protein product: CASSLRDSSYNSPLHF.

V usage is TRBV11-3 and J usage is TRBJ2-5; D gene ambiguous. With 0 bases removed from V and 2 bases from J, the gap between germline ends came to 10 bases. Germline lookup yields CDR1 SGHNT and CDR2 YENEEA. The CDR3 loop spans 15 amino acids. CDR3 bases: TGTGCCAGCAGCTTAGATTACACACAACAAGAGACCCAGTACTTC. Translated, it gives CASSLDYTQQETQYF.

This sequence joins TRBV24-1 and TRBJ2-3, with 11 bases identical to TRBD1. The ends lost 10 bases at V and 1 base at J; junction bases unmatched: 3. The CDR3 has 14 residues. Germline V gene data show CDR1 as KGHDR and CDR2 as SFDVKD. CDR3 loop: CATSDRGRTDTQYF. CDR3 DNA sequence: TGTGCCACATCGGACAGGGGGCGCACAGATACGCAGTATTTT.

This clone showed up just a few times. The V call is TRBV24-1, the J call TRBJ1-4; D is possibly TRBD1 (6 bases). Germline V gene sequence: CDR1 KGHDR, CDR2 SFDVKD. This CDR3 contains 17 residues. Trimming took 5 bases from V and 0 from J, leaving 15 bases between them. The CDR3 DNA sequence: TGTGCCACCAGTGGCCCTTCCGGACAGTCAACTAATGAAAAACTGTTTTTT. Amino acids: CATSGPSGQSTNEKLFF.

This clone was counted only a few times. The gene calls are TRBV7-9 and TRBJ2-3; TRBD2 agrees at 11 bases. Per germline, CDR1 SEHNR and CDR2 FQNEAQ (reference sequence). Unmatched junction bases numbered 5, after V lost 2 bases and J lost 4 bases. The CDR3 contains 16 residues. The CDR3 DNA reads TGTGCCAGCAGCTTAACTAGCGGGGGAGTCCCAGATACGCAGTATTTT. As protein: CASSLTSGGVPDTQYF.

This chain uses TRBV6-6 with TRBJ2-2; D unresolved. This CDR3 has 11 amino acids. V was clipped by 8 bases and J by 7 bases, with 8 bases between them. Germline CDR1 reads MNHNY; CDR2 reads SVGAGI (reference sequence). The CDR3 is CASRVGGELFF. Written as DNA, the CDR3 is TGTGCCAGCCGGGTGGGCGGGGAGCTGTTTTTT.

CDR3 bases: TGTGCCAGCAGCGTAAATTCTTATCTGGGGGGGGAGACCCAGTACTTC. It is translated as CASSVNSYLGGETQYF. J is TRBJ2-5 and V is TRBV9, with 7 bases lining up with TRBD2. Germline CDR1 and CDR2: SGDLS and YYNGEE. The CDR3 has 16 residues. V gave up 1 base and J gave up 5 bases; unmatched junction bases: 11.

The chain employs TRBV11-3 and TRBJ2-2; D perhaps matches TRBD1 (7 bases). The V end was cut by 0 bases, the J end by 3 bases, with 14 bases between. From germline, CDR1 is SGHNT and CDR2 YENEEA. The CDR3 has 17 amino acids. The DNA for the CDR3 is TGTGCCAGCAGCTTAGAAGCAGGGGGGCGTTACACCGGGGAGCTGTTTTTT. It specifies CASSLEAGGRYTGELFF.

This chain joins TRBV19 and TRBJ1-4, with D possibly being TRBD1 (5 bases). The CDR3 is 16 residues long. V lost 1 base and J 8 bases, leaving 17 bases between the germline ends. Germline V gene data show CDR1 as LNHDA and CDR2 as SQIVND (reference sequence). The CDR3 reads CASSIGQGGRKEKLFF. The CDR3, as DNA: TGTGCCAGTAGTATAGGGCAGGGAGGACGGAAGGAAAAACTGTTTTTT.

The CDR3 DNA reads as TGTGCCAGCTCACCACCGCAGGCCCCTCTTTTCCCTGAAGCTTTCTTT. Its protein product is CASSPPQAPLFPEAFF. V gene TRBV18 combines with J gene TRBJ1-1; D is unresolved. Trimming left V 0 bases short and J 6 bases short, with 17 bases between. The CDR3 loop spans 16 amino acids. Germline CDR1 and CDR2: KGHSH and LQKENI.

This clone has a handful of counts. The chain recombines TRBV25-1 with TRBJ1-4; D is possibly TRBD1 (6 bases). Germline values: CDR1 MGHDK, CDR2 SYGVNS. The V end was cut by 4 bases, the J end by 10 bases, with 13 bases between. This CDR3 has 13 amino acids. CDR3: CASSGPLDRKLFF. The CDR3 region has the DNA TGTGCCAGCAGTGGGCCTTTGGACAGAAAACTGTTTTTT.

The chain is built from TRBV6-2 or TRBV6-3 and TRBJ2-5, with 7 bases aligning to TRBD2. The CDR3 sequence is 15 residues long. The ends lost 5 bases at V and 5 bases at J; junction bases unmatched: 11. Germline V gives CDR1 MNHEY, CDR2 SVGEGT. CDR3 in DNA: TGTGCCAGCAGTCCCCGGCCCGGACTAGAGGAGACCCAGTACTTC. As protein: CASSPRPGLEETQYF.

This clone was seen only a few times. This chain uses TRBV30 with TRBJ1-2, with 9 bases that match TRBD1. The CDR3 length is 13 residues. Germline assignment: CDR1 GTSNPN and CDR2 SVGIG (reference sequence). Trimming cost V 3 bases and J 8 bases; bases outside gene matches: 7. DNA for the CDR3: TGTGCCTGGAGCGAACAGGGGACAGGGGGCTACACCTTC. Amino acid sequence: CAWSEQGTGGYTF.

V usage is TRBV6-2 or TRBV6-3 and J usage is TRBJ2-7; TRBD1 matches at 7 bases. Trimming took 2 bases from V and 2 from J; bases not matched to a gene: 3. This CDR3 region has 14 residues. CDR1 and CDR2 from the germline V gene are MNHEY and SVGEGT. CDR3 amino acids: CASSYPQGAYEQYF. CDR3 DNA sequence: TGTGCCAGCAGTTACCCCCAGGGGGCCTACGAGCAGTACTTC.

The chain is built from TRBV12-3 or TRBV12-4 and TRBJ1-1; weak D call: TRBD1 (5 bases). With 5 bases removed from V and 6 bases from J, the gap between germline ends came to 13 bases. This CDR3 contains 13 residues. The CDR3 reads CASSPRGRAEAFF. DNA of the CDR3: TGTGCCAGCAGTCCCCGGGGGAGGGCTGAAGCTTTCTTT.

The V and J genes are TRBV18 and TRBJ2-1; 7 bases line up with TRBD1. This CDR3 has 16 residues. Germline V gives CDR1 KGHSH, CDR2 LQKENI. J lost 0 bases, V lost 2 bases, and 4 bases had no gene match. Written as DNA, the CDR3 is TGTGCCAGCTCACCAGCAAGGGACAGCTCCTACAATGAGCAGTTCTTC. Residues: CASSPARDSSYNEQFF.

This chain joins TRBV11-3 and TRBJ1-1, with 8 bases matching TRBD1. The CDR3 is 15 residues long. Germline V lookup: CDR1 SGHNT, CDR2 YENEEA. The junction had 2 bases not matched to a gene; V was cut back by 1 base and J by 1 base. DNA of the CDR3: TGTGCCAGCAGCTTAGGCGACAGGGGGAACACTGAAGCTTTCTTT. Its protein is CASSLGDRGNTEAFF. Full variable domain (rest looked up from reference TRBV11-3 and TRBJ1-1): EAGVVQSPRYKIIEKKQPVAFWCNPISGHNTLYWYLQNLGQGPELLIRYENEEAVDDSQLPKDRFSAERLKGVDSTLKIQPAELGDSAVYLCASSLGDRGNTEAFFGQGTRLTVV.

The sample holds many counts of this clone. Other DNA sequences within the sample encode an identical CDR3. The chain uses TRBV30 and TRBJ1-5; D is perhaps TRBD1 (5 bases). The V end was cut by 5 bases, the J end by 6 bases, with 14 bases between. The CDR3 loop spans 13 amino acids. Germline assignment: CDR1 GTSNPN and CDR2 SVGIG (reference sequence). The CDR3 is CAWESREGQPQHF. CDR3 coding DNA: TGTGCCTGGGAGAGCAGGGAGGGTCAGCCCCAGCATTTT.

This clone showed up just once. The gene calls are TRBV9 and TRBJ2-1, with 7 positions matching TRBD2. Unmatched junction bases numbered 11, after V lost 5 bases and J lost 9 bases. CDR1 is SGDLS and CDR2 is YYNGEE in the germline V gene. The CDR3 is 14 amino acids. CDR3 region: CASSYGLPGGEQFF. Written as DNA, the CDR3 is TGTGCCAGCAGTTACGGACTACCGGGGGGTGAGCAGTTCTTC.